This T cell receptor (beta chain) stems from a study of CD8 T cells in ankylosing spondylitis. Study-level findings and limits: Clones tied to disease were said to be significantly enriched in matched ankylosing spondylitis synovial fluid. The authors found the disease-linked clones to be CD8+ and relatively rare in peripheral blood.

As for this clonotype: What it recognizes is unknown.

In TCRdb, the 5' RACE reads were re-called with MiXCR into one record per CDR3 protein. This sample has 250,000 or so distinct CDR3 sequences, with more than 20% found just once. The receptor was derived from a male donor with ankylosing spondylitis or in good health (not recorded which). The sample taken for sequencing was blood, either unsorted or a sorted T cell fraction (not recorded which).

Here the CDR3 reads CAISVGTNSNQPQHF. The DNA for the CDR3 is TGTGCCATCAGTGTAGGGACAAATAGCAATCAGCCCCAGCATTTT. The chain recombines TRBV10-3 with TRBJ1-5, with a tentative D call TRBD1 (6 bases). The germline V and J ends were trimmed by 4 bases and 0 bases, with 10 bases remaining between them. Germline assignment: CDR1 ENHRY and CDR2 SYGVKD. The CDR3 is made up of 15 amino acids.